The clone carrying this T cell receptor (beta chain) was seen a few times. Its antigen remains unidentified. This record comes from a study of CD8 T cells in ankylosing spondylitis. TCRdb reprocessed the 5' RACE reads with MiXCR, giving one entry per CDR3 protein. The repertoire has 800,000 to 900,000 distinct CDR3 sequences, about 10% of them found once; the top ten carry just over 0.5%. Study observations and caveats: What seemed typical of ankylosing spondylitis blood was a TCR beta motif built from about eight highly homologous variants.

The sequence derives from a male donor with ankylosing spondylitis. The sequenced sample consisted of blood, either unsorted or a sorted T cell fraction (not recorded which).

The CDR3 sequence: CASSWRLSYNEQFF. Here the CDR3 DNA reads TGTGCCAGCAGTTGGAGACTCAGCTACAATGAGCAGTTCTTC. This chain connects TRBV6-5 to TRBJ2-1; the D is unclear. The CDR3 extends over 14 amino acids. V lost 4 bases and J 3 bases, leaving 10 bases between the germline ends. Germline CDR1 reads MNHEY; CDR2 reads SVGAGI.